The clone carrying this T cell receptor (beta chain) was seen only once. The antigen is undetermined. This record belongs to a study of CD8+CD57+ T cells in acquired aplastic anemia. Study-wide context: Sorted CD4+ and CD8+ cells yielded DNA averaging around 3.2 ug. Study-wide results and caveats: Overlapping CD8+ CDR3 repertoires of patients and controls contained around 31 shared sequences. Patients were compared with controls for CD8+ Simpson's diversity, and no significant difference emerged.

The TCR beta profiling, which covered VDJ combination and CDR3 sequence, was carried out using genomic DNA as the template. TCRdb called the reads again in MiXCR, with one record for every CDR3 protein. Here the sample spans about 270,000 distinct CDR3 sequences, about 56% being singletons. The sample consisted of sorted CD4+, CD8+, or CD8+CD57+ T cells (not recorded which) from PBMCs. The receptor was isolated from a human donor with severe aplastic anemia or a healthy control (not recorded which).

CDR3 loop: CASSRQGERGYTF. The CDR3 region has the DNA TGTGCCAGTAGCCGTCAGGGGGAACGGGGCTACACCTTC. This sequence joins TRBV19 and TRBJ1-2, with TRBD1 matching 7 bases. The CDR3 spans 13 residues. Germline values: CDR1 LNHDA, CDR2 SQIVND (reference sequence). After removal of 6 bases from V and 8 bases from J, the junction contained 9 bases not matched to a gene.